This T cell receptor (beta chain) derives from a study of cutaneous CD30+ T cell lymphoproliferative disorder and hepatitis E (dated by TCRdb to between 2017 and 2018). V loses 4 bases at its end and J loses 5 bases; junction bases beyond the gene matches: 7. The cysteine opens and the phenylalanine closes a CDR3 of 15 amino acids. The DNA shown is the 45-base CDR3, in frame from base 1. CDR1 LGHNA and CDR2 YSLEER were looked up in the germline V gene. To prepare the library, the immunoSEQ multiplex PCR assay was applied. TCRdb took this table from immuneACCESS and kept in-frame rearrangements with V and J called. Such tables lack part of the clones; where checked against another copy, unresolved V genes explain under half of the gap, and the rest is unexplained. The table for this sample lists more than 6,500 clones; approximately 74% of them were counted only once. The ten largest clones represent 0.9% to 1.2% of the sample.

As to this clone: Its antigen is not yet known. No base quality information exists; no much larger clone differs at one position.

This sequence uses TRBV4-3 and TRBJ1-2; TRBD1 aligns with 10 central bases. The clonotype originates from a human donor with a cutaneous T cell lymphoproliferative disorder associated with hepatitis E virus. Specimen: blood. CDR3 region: CASSPGQGFWYGYTF. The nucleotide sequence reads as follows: TGCGCCAGCAGCCCGGGACAGGGGTTCTGGTATGGCTACACCTTC.